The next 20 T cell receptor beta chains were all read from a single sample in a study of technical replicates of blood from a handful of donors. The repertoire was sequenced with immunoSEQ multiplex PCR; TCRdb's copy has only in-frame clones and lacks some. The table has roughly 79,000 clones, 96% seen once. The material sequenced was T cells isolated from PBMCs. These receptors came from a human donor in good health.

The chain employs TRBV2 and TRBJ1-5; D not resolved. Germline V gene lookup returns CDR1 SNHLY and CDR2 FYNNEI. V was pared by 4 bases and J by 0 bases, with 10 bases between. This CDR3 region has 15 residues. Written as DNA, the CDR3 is TGTGCCAGCAGTGTGATAGATTATAGCAATCAGCCCCAGCATTTT. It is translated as CASSVIDYSNQPQHF.

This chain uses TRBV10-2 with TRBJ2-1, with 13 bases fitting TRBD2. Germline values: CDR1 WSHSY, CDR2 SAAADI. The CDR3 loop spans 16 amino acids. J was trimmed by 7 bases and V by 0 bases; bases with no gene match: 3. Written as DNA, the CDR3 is TGCGCCAGCAGTGAGTCGAGGACTAGCGGGAGAAATGAGCAGTTCTTC. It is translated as CASSESRTSGRNEQFF.

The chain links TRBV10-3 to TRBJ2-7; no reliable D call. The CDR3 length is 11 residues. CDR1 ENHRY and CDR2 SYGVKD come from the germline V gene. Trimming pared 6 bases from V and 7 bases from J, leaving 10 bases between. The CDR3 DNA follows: TGTGCCATCAGCCCCTCTCGGGAGCAGTACTTC. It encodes CAISPSREQYF.

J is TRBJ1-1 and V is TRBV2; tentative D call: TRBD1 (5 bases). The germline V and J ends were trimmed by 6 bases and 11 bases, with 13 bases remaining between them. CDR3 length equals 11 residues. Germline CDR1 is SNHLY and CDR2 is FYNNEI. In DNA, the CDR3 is TGTGCCAGCAGAGGGGAATCTGCGGCTTTCTTT. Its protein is CASRGESAAFF. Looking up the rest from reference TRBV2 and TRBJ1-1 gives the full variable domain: EPEVTQTPSHQVTQMGQEVILRCVPISNHLYFYWYRQILGQKVEFLVSFYNNEISEKSEIFDDQFSVERPDGSNFTLKIRSTKLEDSAMYFCASRGESAAFFGQGTRLTVV.

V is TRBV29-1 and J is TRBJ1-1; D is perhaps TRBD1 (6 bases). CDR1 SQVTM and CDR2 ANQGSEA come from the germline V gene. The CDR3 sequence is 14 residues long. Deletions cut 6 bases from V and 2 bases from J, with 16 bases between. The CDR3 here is CSVARPGQNTEAFF. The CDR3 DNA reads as TGCAGCGTGGCGAGACCGGGACAAAACACTGAAGCTTTCTTT.

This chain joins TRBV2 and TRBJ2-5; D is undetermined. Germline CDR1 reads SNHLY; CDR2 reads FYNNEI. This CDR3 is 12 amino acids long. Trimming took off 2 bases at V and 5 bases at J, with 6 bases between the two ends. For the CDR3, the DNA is TGTGCCAGCAGTGAATTTATGGAGACCCAGTACTTC. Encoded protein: CASSEFMETQYF.

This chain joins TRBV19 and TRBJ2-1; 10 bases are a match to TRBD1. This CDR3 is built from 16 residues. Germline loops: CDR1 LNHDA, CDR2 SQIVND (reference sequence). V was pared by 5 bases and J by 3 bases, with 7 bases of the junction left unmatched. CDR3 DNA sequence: TGTGCCAGTAGTGGGTCTGGGGACAGGGGCTACAATGAGCAGTTCTTC. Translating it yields CASSGSGDRGYNEQFF.

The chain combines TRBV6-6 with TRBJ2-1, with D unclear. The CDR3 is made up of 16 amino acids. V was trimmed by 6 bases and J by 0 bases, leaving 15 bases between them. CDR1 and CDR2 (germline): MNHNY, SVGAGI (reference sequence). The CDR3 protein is CASRPTPLSSYNEQFF. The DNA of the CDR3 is TGTGCCAGCAGGCCAACCCCCCTGAGCTCCTACAATGAGCAGTTCTTC.

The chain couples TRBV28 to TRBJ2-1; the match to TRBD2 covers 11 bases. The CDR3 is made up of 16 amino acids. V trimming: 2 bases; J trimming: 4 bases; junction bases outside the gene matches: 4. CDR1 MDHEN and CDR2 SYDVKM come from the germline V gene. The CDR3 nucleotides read TGTGCCAGCAGTTTAAGACTAGCGGGATCGTACAATGAGCAGTTCTTC. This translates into CASSLRLAGSYNEQFF.

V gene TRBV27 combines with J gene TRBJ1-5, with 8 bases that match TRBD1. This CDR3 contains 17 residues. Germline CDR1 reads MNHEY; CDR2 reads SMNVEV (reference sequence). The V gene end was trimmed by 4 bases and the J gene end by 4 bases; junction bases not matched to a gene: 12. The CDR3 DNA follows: TGTGCCAGCAGTTCCACATCGACAGGGGTAGGAAATCAGCCCCAGCATTTT. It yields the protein CASSSTSTGVGNQPQHF.

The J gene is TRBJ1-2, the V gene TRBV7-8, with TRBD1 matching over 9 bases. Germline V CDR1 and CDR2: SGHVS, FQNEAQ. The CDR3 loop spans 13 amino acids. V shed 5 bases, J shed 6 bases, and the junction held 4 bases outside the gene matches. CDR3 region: CASSVQGADGYTF. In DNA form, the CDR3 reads TGTGCCAGCAGCGTACAGGGGGCGGATGGCTACACCTTC.

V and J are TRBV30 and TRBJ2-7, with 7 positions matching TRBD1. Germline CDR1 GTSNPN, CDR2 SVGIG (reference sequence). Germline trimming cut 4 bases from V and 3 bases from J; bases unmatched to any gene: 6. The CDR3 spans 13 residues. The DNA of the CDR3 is TGTGCCTGGAACAGGGGCCTTAGCTACGAGCAGTACTTC. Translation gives CAWNRGLSYEQYF.

The CDR3 DNA reads as TGTGCCAGCAAAGAACCGGGACAGGGAAACTATGGCTACACCTTC. Its protein product is CASKEPGQGNYGYTF. V and J are TRBV6-5 and TRBJ1-2, with 9 bases identical to TRBD1. This CDR3 comprises 15 residues. V shed 7 bases, J shed 2 bases, and the junction held 8 bases outside the gene matches. Germline CDR1 and CDR2: MNHEY and SVGAGI.

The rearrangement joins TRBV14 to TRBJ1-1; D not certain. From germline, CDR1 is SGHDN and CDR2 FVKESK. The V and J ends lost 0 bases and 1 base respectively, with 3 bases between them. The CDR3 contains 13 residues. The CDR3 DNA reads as TGTGCCAGCAGCCAAGACTCGAACACTGAAGCTTTCTTT. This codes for CASSQDSNTEAFF.

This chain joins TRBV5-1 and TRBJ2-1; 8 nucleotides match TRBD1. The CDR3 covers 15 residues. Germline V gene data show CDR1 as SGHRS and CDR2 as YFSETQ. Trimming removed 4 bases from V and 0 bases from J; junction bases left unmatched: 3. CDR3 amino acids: CASSGRGPSYNEQFF. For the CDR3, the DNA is TGCGCCAGCAGCGGCAGGGGGCCCTCCTACAATGAGCAGTTCTTC.

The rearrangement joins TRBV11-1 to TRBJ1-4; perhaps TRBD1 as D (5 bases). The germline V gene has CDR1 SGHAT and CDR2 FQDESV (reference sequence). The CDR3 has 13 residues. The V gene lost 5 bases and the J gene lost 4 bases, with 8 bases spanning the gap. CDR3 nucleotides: TGTGCCAGCAGCCGGGACTATAATGAAAAACTGTTTTTT. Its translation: CASSRDYNEKLFF.

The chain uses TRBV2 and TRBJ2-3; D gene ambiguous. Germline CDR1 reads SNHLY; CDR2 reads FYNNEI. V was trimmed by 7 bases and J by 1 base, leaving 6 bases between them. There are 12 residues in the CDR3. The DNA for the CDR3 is TGTGCCAGCAACCAGGGCACAGATACGCAGTATTTT. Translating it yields CASNQGTDTQYF.

CDR3 bases: TGTGCCATCAGTGATGCAGGGGGCACCTATGGCTACACCTTC. Translated, it gives CAISDAGGTYGYTF. The rearrangement links TRBV10-3 to TRBJ1-2; 8 bases line up with TRBD1. Germline-derived CDR1 and CDR2 are ENHRY and SYGVKD. This CDR3 is 14 amino acids long. J lost 4 bases, V lost 3 bases, and 4 bases had no gene match.

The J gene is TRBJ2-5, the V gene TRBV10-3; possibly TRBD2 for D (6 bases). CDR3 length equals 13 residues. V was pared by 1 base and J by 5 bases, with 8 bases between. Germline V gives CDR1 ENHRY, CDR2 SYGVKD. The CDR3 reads CAISEYSGETQYF. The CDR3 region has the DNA TGTGCCATCAGTGAGTACAGCGGGGAGACCCAGTACTTC.

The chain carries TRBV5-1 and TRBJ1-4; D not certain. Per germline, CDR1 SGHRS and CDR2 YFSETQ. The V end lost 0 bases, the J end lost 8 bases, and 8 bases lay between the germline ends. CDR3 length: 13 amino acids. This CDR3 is CASSLGQEEKLFF. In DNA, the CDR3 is TGCGCCAGCAGCTTGGGGCAGGAAGAAAAACTGTTTTTT. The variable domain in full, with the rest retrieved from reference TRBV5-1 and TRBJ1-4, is KAGVTQTPRYLIKTRGQQVTLSCSPISGHRSVSWYQQTPGQGLQFLFEYFSETQRNKGNFPGRFSGRQFSNSRSEMNVSTLELGDSALYLCASSLGQEEKLFFGSGTQLSVL.